This TCR beta chain emerged from a study of pediatric ulcerative colitis. The method was immunoSEQ multiplex PCR; TCRdb's version includes in-frame clones alone and lacks a portion of them. Of approximately 60,000 clones listed, 80% to 90% are singletons. Study-wide results and caveats: Rectal repertoires separated controls, mild-moderate and acute severe colitis. Repertoires came from total lymphocyte DNA, not specific subsets.

V was pared by 2 bases and J by 5 bases, with 12 bases between. Germline V gene sequence: CDR1 SQVTM, CDR2 ANQGSEA. This CDR3 region has 13 residues. Remarks on this clone: Its antigen is not known.

The chain has TRBV29-1 and TRBJ2-5; TRBD1 is a possible D gene (6 bases). This TCR was recovered from a boy aged 5 to 17 with severe ulcerative colitis. Sequenced material: blood. CDR3: CSVEKGGRETQYF. CDR3 nucleotide sequence: TGCAGCGTTGAAAAAGGGGGTCGGGAGACCCAGTACTTC.